Sequencing of this T cell receptor (beta chain) was carried out in a study of blood T cells in healthy people across ages (dated by TCRdb to 2013 to 2016). Study-level background: In model experiments, template switching captured about one uniquely barcoded TCR beta cDNA molecule for every two T cells. Using deep sequencing normalized with unique cDNA molecular identifiers, the study measured how TCR beta repertoire diversity changes with age. Donors were grouped into four age groups: young (average roughly 15 years), middle-aged (around 39), aged (over 55) and long-lived (about 82). Donors of different ages were randomly distributed across sequencing lanes to avoid experimental bias. Using the same blood draw, the study looked at two additional independent replicas of 1 million unique cDNA reads for two donors, one aged 18 to 29 and the other aged 80 or older. Study-level results and caveats: Observed TCR beta diversity per million T cells fell roughly linearly with age, and a significant reduction was already apparent by age roughly 40. The long-lived group showed more naive CD4+ T cells, fewer expanded clones and increased TCR diversity than the aged group, suggesting age selection. Conclusive comparison of naive and antigen-experienced compartments was prevented by the profiling of bulk unsorted PBMCs. Because donor CMV infection status was unknown, age-related changes in expanded clonotypes were potentially confounded. Estimates of total diversity based on one million sequenced T cells were regarded as lower bounds and as underestimates. The percentage of naive T cells measured by flow cytometry correlated strongly with observed TCR beta diversity.

Concerning this clonotype: Its antigen remains undetermined. Base qualities are not recorded, but no much larger clone differs from it by a single base.

Libraries came from 5' RACE. The second PCR ran for roughly 7 to 11 cycles and used a J-beta primer mix along with a sample-barcoded 5' primer. A unique molecular identifier was introduced onto each TCR beta cDNA molecule by a template-switch 5' adaptor carrying 12 random nucleotides. At least 2.5 million CDR3-containing paired-end reads were obtained from each sample. The Mint cDNA synthesis kit, primed by a TRBC-specific oligonucleotide, was used to synthesize first-strand cDNA from all RNA. All cDNA was treated with uracil-DNA glycosylase and then went through a first 18-cycle PCR with the universal primers M1SS and BC2_uni_R. Concerning the study's data processing: For normalization, 1 million high-quality reads were randomly selected from each sample, with every read carrying a distinct molecular identifier. Instead of being binned into consensus sequences, reads that shared molecular identifiers were thrown out. MiTCR, set to a Q25 quality threshold and the strictest error-elimination algorithm, was used for CDR3 identification, clonotype clustering and error correction. A nonparametric unseen species model with Euler transformation was used to estimate a lower bound on total TCR beta diversity. TCRdb reanalyzed the raw reads on its own, using fastp at Q25 for trimming and MiXCR for clone calling, and kept in-frame beta chains. Each record represents a unique CDR3 protein, reported with the most common genes and DNA among its rows. The V and J calls here are based on TCRdb, not the publication. The sample table contains roughly 1.9 million distinct CDR3 sequences; only one count was recorded for 30% to 40% of them. The ten largest account for 23% of the sample.

The 39 donors, aged about 6 to 95 years, were systemically healthy Caucasian individuals from Russia. About 9.6 milliliters of peripheral blood were collected from each donor into EDTA-treated Vacutainer tubes. PBMCs were isolated by Ficoll-Paque density-gradient centrifugation, with at least 6.5 million obtained per sample. Total RNA was extracted from PBMCs with Trizol reagent, with at least 6 micrograms obtained per sample. For every donor, an aliquot of PBMCs went through flow cytometry to measure the percentages of naive CD45RAhigh/CD27high T cells. From the cysteine up to the phenylalanine, the CDR3 has a length of 15 residues. Kept here is only the CDR3 DNA, which spans 45 bases and is read in frame from base 1. V and J are truncated by 1 base and 4 bases respectively, leaving an intervening sequence of 14 bases. In the germline V gene (reference sequence), CDR1 corresponds to DFQATT and CDR2 to SNEGSKA.

This sequence was found in a human donor in good health. Sequencing was performed on blood. The chain links TRBV20-1 with TRBJ2-1; matching of 5 bases hints at TRBD2 as the D gene. This receptor carries the CDR3 CSARAGLAEYNEQFF. The base sequence is TGCAGTGCTAGAGCGGGTCTAGCCGAATACAATGAGCAGTTCTTC.